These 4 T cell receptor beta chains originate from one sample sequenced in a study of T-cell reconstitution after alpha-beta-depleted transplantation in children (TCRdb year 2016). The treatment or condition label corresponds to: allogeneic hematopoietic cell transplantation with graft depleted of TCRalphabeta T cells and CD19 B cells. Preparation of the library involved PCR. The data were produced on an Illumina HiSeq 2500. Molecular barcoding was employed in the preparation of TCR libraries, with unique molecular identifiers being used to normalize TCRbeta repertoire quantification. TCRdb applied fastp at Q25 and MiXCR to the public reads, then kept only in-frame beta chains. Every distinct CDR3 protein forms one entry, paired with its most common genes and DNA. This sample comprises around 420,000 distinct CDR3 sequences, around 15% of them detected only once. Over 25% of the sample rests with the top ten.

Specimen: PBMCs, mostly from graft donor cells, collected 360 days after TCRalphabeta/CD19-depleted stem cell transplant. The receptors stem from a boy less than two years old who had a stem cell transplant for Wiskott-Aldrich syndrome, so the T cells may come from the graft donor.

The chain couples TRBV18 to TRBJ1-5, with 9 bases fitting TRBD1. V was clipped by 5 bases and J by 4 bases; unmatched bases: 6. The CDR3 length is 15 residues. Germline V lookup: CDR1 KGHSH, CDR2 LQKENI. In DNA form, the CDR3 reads TGTGCCAGCTCAAGCGGGACAGGGAAGAATCAGCCCCAGCATTTT. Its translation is CASSSGTGKNQPQHF.

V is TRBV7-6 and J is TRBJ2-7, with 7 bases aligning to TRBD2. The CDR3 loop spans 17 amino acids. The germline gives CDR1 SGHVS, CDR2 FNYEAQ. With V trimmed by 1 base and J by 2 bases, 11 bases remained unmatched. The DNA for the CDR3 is TGTGCCAGCAGCTTAGTAGACGGCGGGACTACTCCCTACGAGCAGTACTTC. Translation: CASSLVDGGTTPYEQYF.

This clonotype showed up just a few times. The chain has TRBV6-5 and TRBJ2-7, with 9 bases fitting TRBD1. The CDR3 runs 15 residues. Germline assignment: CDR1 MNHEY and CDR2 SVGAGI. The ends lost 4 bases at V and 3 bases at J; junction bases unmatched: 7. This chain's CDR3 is CASSLYPGQGYEQYF. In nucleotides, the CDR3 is TGTGCCAGCAGTTTATATCCGGGACAGGGCTACGAGCAGTACTTC.

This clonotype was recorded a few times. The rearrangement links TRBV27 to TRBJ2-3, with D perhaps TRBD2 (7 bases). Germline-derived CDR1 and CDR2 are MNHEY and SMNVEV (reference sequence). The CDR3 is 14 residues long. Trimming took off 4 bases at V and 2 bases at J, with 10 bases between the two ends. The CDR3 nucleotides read TGTGCCAGCAGTTGGGGGGGCGACACAGATACGCAGTATTTT. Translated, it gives CASSWGGDTDTQYF.